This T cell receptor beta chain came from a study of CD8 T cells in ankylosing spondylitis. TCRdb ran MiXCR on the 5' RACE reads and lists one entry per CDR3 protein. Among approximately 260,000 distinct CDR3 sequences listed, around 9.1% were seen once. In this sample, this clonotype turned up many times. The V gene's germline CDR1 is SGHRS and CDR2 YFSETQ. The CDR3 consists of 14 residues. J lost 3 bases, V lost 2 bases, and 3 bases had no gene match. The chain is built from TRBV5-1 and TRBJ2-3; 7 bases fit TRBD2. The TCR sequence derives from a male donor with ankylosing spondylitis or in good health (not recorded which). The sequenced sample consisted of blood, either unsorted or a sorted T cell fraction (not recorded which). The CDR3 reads CASSFSRETDTQYF. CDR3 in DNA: TGCGCCAGCAGCTTTTCGCGGGAGACAGATACGCAGTATTTT.